The clone carrying this T cell receptor (beta chain) has a count of ten or more. This record comes from a study of T-cell reconstitution after alpha-beta-depleted transplantation in children. Library preparation (for TCRbeta) was performed with unique molecular identifiers. TCRdb re-derived calls from the PCR reads in MiXCR, one entry per CDR3 protein. The sample consists of more than 150,000 distinct CDR3 sequences, about 6.8% of them appearing once. The CDR3 length is 16 residues. The V gene's germline CDR1 is PRHDT and CDR2 FYEKMQ (reference sequence). V was pared by 0 bases and J by 4 bases, with 8 bases of the junction left unmatched.

The gene calls are TRBV13 and TRBJ2-7; TRBD2 agrees at 8 bases. Source: PBMCs from the stem cell graft donor, taken from the stem cell graft. The sequence came from a human donor who donated a stem cell graft to a child with Wiskott-Aldrich syndrome. CDR3 amino acids: CASSLGVAGGDYEQYF. For the CDR3, the DNA is TGTGCCAGCAGCTTAGGAGTGGCGGGGGGTGATTACGAGCAGTACTTC.